This entry is about one T cell receptor beta chain. It has no known antigen specificity. Base qualities are missing; no much larger clone stands one base away. The germline V end is reduced by 5 bases and the J end by 3 bases; junction bases left unmatched: 13. The CDR3 spans 17 residues, from the cysteine through the phenylalanine. The kept DNA is CDR3 alone, 51 bases in frame from the first base. The germline V gene (reference sequence) specifies LNHDA as CDR1 and SQIVND as CDR2. Patients with a history of autoimmune disease or receiving systemic immunosuppression were excluded from the trial. In every dose cohort, peripheral blood was drawn for TCR sequencing at baseline, cycle 4 day 1, and cycle 7 day 1. The samples were taken from a phase I, first-in-human, multicenter, open-label dose-escalation trial of ivuxolimab. Adults with locally advanced or metastatic head and neck squamous cell, hepatocellular, melanoma or renal cell carcinoma were enrolled in the trial. Before TCR sequencing, CD4+ T cells and CD8+ T cells were sorted from peripheral blood as separate populations.

The data derive from a study of OX40 agonist ivuxolimab in advanced cancers. For the study in its entirety: Ivuxolimab, which targeted the costimulatory receptor OX40 (CD134), was an agonistic, fully human IgG2 monoclonal antibody. The monotherapy dose-escalation portion (N ≈ 52 patients) of the phase I ivuxolimab trial is reported in the paper. Three dose-escalation patients achieved partial responses, one with hepatocellular carcinoma and two with cutaneous melanoma. A male proportion of 70% to 90% and a mean age of 60 years, ranging from about 20 to 85, were recorded for the dose-escalation cohort. The point of sequencing TCRbeta in the periphery was to test whether ivuxolimab changed TCR sequence diversity and drove clonal T-cell expansion. Of the approximately 54 dose-escalation patients, hepatocellular carcinoma was present in approximately 20, melanoma in about 15, renal cell carcinoma in 9 and head and neck cancer in 9. Patients were allowed to have had prior anti-PD-1, anti-PD-L1 or anti-CTLA-4 therapy, and around 41% of the dose-escalation patients had previously received checkpoint inhibitors. Intravenous ivuxolimab was administered to patients every 2 weeks at six dose levels: 0.01, 0.1, 0.3, 1.5, 3 and 10 mg/kg.

The full study reports these points: Clonal expansion of both CD4+ and CD8+ blood T cells was observed from baseline to week 6 at doses 0.1 to 3.0 mg/kg. Partial responders in the 0.1-3.0 mg/kg groups had among the lowest normalized peripheral clonal expansion, especially among CD8+ T cells. Low levels of normalized T-cell clonal expansion were also shown by some nonresponding patients. On average, CD8+ T cells showed more expanded clones than CD4+ T cells after ivuxolimab. Which antigens the clonally expanded peripheral T cells were specific for was not determined.

For sequencing of the TCRbeta CDR3 region, genomic DNA was extracted from the sorted cells. The immunoSEQ Assay was used for sequencing of TCRbeta CDR3 regions. TCRdb mirrors the immuneACCESS table, restricted to in-frame sequences. Some clones are absent from its copies; in checked studies, under half trace to an unresolved V gene, and the reason for the others is unknown. The sample table holds some 87,000 clones, of which roughly 91% were seen once. Under 2% of the sample is held by the ten biggest clonotypes. Sequencing was performed on CD4+ or CD8+ T cells sorted from blood, taken in a trial of the OX40 agonist ivuxolimab. The TCR comes from an adult with an advanced solid tumor such as melanoma, head and neck, liver or kidney cancer. The chain links TRBV19 with TRBJ1-1; 9 of the junction bases match TRBD1. The nucleotide sequence reads TGTGCCAGTAGTTTCCCATCGACAGGGGGGAAGGACACTGAAGCTTTCTTT. It codes for CASSFPSTGGKDTEAFF.